This TCR beta chain was profiled in a study of T cell responses to AZD1222 COVID-19 vaccine. This table comes from immunoSEQ multiplex PCR, and its TCRdb copy is limited to in-frame clones, with some not included. Of about 110,000 clones in the sample, 70% to 90% are singletons; the top ten hold over 5.5%. About this clone itself: The antigen remains undetermined.

Study conclusions and caveats: Repertoire sampling happened only post peak T cell response. Recipients of two AZD1222 doses showed rising Spike-specific TCR breadth and depth. Donors skewed white British and female; clonal diversity was possibly underestimated.

Source: peripheral blood, taken on day 0 of AZD1222 vaccination. The TCR comes from an adult in good health.

In DNA form, the CDR3 reads TGTGCCAGCAGCCAAACTAGCGGGGGGGCCTGGGAGCAGTACTTC. Residues: CASSQTSGGAWEQYF. The genes are TRBV9 and TRBJ2-7; 13 bases are shared with TRBD2. V gave up 4 bases and J gave up 7 bases; unmatched junction bases: 8. The CDR3 has 15 amino acids. Looked up from germline, CDR1 is SGDLS and CDR2 is YYNGEE.